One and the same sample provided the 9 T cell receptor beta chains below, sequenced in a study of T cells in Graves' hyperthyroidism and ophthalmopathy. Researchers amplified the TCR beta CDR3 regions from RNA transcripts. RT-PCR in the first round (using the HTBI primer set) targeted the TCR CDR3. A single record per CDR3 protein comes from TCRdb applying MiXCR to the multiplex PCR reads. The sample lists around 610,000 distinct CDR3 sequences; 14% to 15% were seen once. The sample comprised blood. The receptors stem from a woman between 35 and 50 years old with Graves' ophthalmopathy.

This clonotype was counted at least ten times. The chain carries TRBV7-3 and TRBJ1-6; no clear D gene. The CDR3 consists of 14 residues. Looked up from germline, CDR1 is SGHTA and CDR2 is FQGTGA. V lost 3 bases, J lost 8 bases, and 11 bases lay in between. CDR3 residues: CASSFGGWYSPLHF. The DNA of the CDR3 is TGTGCCAGCAGCTTCGGAGGCTGGTATTCACCCCTCCACTTT.

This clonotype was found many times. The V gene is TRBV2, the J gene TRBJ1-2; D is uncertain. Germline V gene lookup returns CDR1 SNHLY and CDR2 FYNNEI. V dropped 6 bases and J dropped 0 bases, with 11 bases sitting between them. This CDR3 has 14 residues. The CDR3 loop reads CASSTSGANYGYTF. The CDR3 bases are TGTGCCAGCAGCACATCCGGAGCTAACTATGGCTACACCTTC.

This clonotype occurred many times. CDR3 in amino acids: CASSLSAIVGGSNYGYTF. CDR3 DNA: TGCGCCAGCAGCTTGTCCGCCATTGTAGGAGGATCAAATTATGGCTACACCTTC. The V gene is TRBV5-1, the J gene TRBJ1-2; D unresolved. V lost 1 base to trimming and J lost 5 bases, with 24 bases between them. The germline gives CDR1 SGHRS, CDR2 YFSETQ. CDR3 length equals 18 residues.

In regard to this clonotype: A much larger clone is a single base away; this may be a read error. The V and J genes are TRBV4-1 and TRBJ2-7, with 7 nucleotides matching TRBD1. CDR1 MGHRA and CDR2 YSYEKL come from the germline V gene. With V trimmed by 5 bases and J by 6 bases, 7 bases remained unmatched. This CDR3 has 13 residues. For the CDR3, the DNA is TGCGCCAGCAGCTCGACAGGGAGTCGCGAGCAGTACTTC. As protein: CASSSTGSREQYF.

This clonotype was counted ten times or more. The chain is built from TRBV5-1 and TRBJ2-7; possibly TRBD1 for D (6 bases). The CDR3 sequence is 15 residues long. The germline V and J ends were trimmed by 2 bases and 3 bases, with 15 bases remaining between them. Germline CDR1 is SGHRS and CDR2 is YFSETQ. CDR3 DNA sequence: TGCGCCAGCAGCTTAGTCACAGGGATCCGCTACGAGCAGTACTTC. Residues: CASSLVTGIRYEQYF.

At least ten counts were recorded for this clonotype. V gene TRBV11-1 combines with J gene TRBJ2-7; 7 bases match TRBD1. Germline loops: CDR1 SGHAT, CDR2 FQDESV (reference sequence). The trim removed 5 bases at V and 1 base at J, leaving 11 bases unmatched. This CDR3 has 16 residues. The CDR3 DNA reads TGTGCCAGCAGCGCCTACAGGGGCGGCAAATCCTACGAGCAGTACTTC. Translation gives CASSAYRGGKSYEQYF.

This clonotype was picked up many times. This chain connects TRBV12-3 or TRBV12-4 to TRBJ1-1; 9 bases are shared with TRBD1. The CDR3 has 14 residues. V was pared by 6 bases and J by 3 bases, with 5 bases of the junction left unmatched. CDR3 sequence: CASRYRGRDTEAFF. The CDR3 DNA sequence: TGTGCCAGCAGGTACAGGGGGCGGGACACTGAAGCTTTCTTT.

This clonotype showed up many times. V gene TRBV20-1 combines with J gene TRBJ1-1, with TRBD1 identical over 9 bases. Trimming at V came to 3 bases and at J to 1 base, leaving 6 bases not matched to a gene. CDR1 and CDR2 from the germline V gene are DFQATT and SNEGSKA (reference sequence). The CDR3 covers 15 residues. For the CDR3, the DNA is TGCAGTGCTAGGGGATCACAGGGGGCGAACACTGAAGCTTTCTTT. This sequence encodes CSARGSQGANTEAFF.

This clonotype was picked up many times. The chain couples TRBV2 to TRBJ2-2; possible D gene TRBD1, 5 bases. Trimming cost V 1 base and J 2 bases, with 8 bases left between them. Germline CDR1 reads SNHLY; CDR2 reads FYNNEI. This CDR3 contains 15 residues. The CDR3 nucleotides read TGTGCCAGCAGTGAAGGGACAAGTAACACCGGGGAGCTGTTTTTT. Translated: CASSEGTSNTGELFF.